One and the same sample provided the 20 T cell receptor beta chains below, sequenced in a study of blood T cell repertoires in COVID-19. TCRdb's table, derived via immunoSEQ multiplex PCR, lists solely in-frame clones and lacks some. Among roughly 210,000 clones, 80% to 90% were seen once, and the ten largest hold about 10%. Source material: peripheral blood. These receptors all stem from a woman older than 75 with COVID-19, enrolled during active disease.

This clone was seen a handful of times. This chain uses TRBV18 with TRBJ1-2, with a possible D match to TRBD1 (6 bases). V was clipped by 6 bases and J by 4 bases, with 21 bases between them. The CDR3 is made up of 16 amino acids. CDR1 and CDR2 (germline): KGHSH, LQKENI. The CDR3 sequence: CASSLSRTENSYGYTF. The CDR3 DNA follows: TGTGCCAGCTCCCTGTCACGGACAGAGAACAGCTATGGCTACACCTTC.

There are a few counts of this clone. The chain recombines TRBV9 with TRBJ2-3; 12 bases agree with TRBD2. The germline CDR1 and CDR2 sequences are SGDLS and YYNGEE. The trim removed 2 bases at V and 0 bases at J, leaving 7 bases unmatched. The CDR3 runs to 18 residues. The DNA for the CDR3 is TGTGCCAGCAGCGTCAGTACTAGCGGGAGGACTAGCACAGATACGCAGTATTTT. This translates into CASSVSTSGRTSTDTQYF. Full variable domain (outside the CDR3, taken from reference TRBV9 and TRBJ2-3): DSGVTQTPKHLITATGQRVTLRCSPRSGDLSVYWYQQSLDQGLQFLIQYYNGEERAKGNILERFSAQQFPDLHSELNLSSLELGDSALYFCASSVSTSGRTSTDTQYFGPGTRLTVL.

In this sample, this clone turned up once. The chain is built from TRBV6-5 and TRBJ2-7; D is perhaps TRBD1 (6 bases). Germline loops: CDR1 MNHEY, CDR2 SVGAGI. This CDR3 is built from 14 residues. Trimming stripped 0 bases from V and 4 bases from J, with 10 bases between. The CDR3 DNA sequence: TGTGCCAGCAGTTACTCGGACAGTCTTTACGAGCAGTACTTC. Translation: CASSYSDSLYEQYF.

CDR3 nucleotide sequence: TGTGCCAGCAGCTTAGCGTCAGGGAAGGAGACCCAGTACTTC. It translates to CASSLASGKETQYF. The chain couples TRBV7-9 to TRBJ2-5; TRBD1 is a possible D gene (5 bases). The CDR3 contains 14 residues. CDR1 is SEHNR and CDR2 is FQNEAQ in the germline V gene (reference sequence). V was cut by 0 bases and J by 5 bases, with 10 bases left in between.

The chain carries TRBV5-1 and TRBJ2-1; 10 bases match TRBD2. Looked up from germline, CDR1 is SGHRS and CDR2 is YFSETQ. This CDR3 is 15 amino acids long. V shed 0 bases, J shed 9 bases, and the junction held 6 bases outside the gene matches. The CDR3 reads CASSLEASGGGEQFF. CDR3 DNA sequence: TGCGCCAGCAGCTTGGAGGCTAGCGGGGGAGGTGAGCAGTTCTTC.

In this sample, this clone turned up a few times. The chain is built from TRBV6-1 and TRBJ2-5; 11 bases line up with TRBD2. This CDR3 has 15 amino acids. Germline V gene lookup returns CDR1 MNHNS and CDR2 SASEGT. With V trimmed by 3 bases and J by 3 bases, 3 bases remained unmatched. The CDR3: CASSDTSGGKETQYF. DNA of the CDR3: TGTGCCAGCAGTGATACTAGCGGGGGAAAAGAGACCCAGTACTTC.

V is TRBV3-1 (or the pseudogene TRBV3-2) and J is TRBJ1-2; D is unresolved. The CDR3 is 15 residues long. Germline-derived CDR1 and CDR2 are LGHDT and YNNKEL (reference sequence). V was shortened by 1 base and J by 0 bases, with 9 bases between the two germline ends. CDR3 loop: CASSQGTAANYGYTF. The CDR3 DNA reads as TGTGCCAGCAGCCAAGGAACAGCAGCTAACTATGGCTACACCTTC.

The genes are TRBV5-6 and TRBJ1-2, with D possibly matching TRBD1 (6 bases). V gave up 3 bases and J gave up 4 bases, with 16 bases separating them. Germline-derived CDR1 and CDR2 are SGHDT and YYEEEE. The CDR3 covers 15 residues. CDR3 amino acids: CASSSDGGGGYGYTF. The DNA for the CDR3 is TGTGCCAGCAGCTCTGATGGGGGCGGGGGCTATGGCTACACCTTC.

The V and J genes are TRBV5-4 and TRBJ1-2; TRBD1 aligns across 10 bases. The V and J ends lost 4 bases and 7 bases, in that order; junction bases with no gene match: 7. Germline lookup yields CDR1 SGHNT and CDR2 YYREEE (reference sequence). The CDR3 is made up of 14 amino acids. CDR3 nucleotides: TGTGCCAGCAGCCCGGACAGGGGGTCTGGTGGCTACACCTTC. Residues: CASSPDRGSGGYTF.

The V gene is TRBV11-2, the J gene TRBJ1-6; weak D call: TRBD1 (5 bases). CDR1 and CDR2 from the germline V gene are SGHAT and FQNNGV. V lost 10 bases to trimming and J lost 8 bases, with 15 bases between them. This CDR3 comprises 13 residues. The CDR3 DNA sequence: TGTGCCACCTCCACGGGGGTAGATTCACCCCTCCACTTT. Encoded protein: CATSTGVDSPLHF. Looking up the rest from reference TRBV11-2 and TRBJ1-6 gives the full variable domain: EAGVAQSPRYKIIEKRQSVAFWCNPISGHATLYWYQQILGQGPKLLIQFQNNGVVDDSQLPKDRFSAERLKGVDSTLKIQPAKLEDSAVYLCATSTGVDSPLHFGNGTRLTVT.

The rearrangement links TRBV12-2 to TRBJ1-2. TRBV12-2 is noted as a pseudogene. This CDR3 contains 20 residues. The CDR3, as DNA: TGTGCAAGTCGCTTTCTTTTTAAGGAAGCGGGTGGGCCTCGGAACTATGGCTACACCTTC. Residues: CASRFLFKEAGGPRNYGYTF.

This clone was recorded a few times. The genes are TRBV25-1 and TRBJ2-7; 9 bases align to TRBD1. The V segment lost 7 bases and the J segment 2 bases; nucleotides outside the gene matches: 15. The CDR3 runs 17 residues. Germline V gene data show CDR1 as MGHDK and CDR2 as SYGVNS. The CDR3 sequence: CASMVISGTGSTYEQYV. Here the CDR3 DNA reads TGTGCCAGCATGGTTATCTCGGGGACAGGGAGTACCTACGAGCAGTACGTC.

This chain joins TRBV5-1 and TRBJ1-2; D unresolved. CDR1 is SGHRS and CDR2 is YFSETQ in the germline V gene. This CDR3 is 15 amino acids long. V lost 1 base and J 6 bases, leaving 16 bases between the germline ends. The CDR3 loop reads CASSLSPTLENGYTF. The CDR3 DNA is TGCGCCAGCAGCTTGTCCCCAACACTGGAGAATGGCTACACCTTC.

The CDR3 loop reads CASSSWGGDTEAFF. CDR3 nucleotide sequence: TGTGCCAGCAGTAGTTGGGGCGGGGACACTGAAGCTTTCTTT. The chain has TRBV7-3 and TRBJ1-1; D might be TRBD1 (5 bases). Germline V lookup: CDR1 SGHTA, CDR2 FQGTGA. The CDR3 has 14 residues. V was clipped by 6 bases and J by 3 bases, with 14 bases between them.

The genes are TRBV27 and TRBJ2-7, with a tentative D call TRBD2 (7 bases). Between the trimmed V and J ends, which lost 6 bases and 2 bases, there was a span of 20 bases. The CDR3 has 16 amino acids. Germline CDR1 reads MNHEY; CDR2 reads SMNVEV (reference sequence). The CDR3 DNA sequence: TGTGCCAGCAGGGGAGGGGCAGGGGTCCCCCCCTACGAGCAGTACTTC. As protein: CASRGGAGVPPYEQYF.

V is TRBV10-1 and J is TRBJ1-6; 9 nucleotides match TRBD1. The CDR3 contains 16 residues. V gave up 7 bases and J gave up 8 bases; unmatched junction bases: 12. Germline V gene data show CDR1 as WNHNN and CDR2 as SYGVQD (reference sequence). For the CDR3, the DNA is TGCGCCAGCATTAGTCTCCGGGACAGGGAATATTCACCCCTCCACTTT. Protein sequence: CASISLRDREYSPLHF.

This chain joins TRBV6-4 and TRBJ2-7, with a tentative D call TRBD2 (6 bases). Trimming took 7 bases from V and 6 from J, leaving 28 bases between them. Germline V gives CDR1 MRHNA, CDR2 SNTAGT. The CDR3 runs 17 residues. The CDR3 sequence is CASIPPGRANRECEQYF. CDR3 bases: TGTGCCAGCATTCCCCCGGGCCGGGCTAATCGGGAGTGCGAGCAGTACTTC.

This rearrangement joins TRBV30 to TRBJ1-4, with D tentatively TRBD1 (6 bases). V was trimmed by 5 bases and J by 7 bases, leaving 17 bases between them. Germline lookup yields CDR1 GTSNPN and CDR2 SVGIG (reference sequence). The CDR3 is made up of 14 amino acids. CDR3 amino acids: CAWGRGGEGEKLFF. The CDR3 DNA is TGTGCCTGGGGCCGGGGGGGCGAGGGTGAAAAACTGTTTTTT.

The chain recombines TRBV7-2 with TRBJ1-2; D is ambiguous. This CDR3 spans 14 amino acids. The germline CDR1 and CDR2 sequences are SGHTA and FQGNSA. The V end lost 5 bases, the J end lost 8 bases, and 18 bases lay between the germline ends. CDR3 in amino acids: CASSATGNIGGYTF. The DNA of the CDR3 is TGTGCCAGCAGCGCAACCGGGAACATTGGGGGCTACACCTTC.

This sequence joins TRBV5-1 and TRBJ1-1; 9 nucleotides agree with TRBD1. Germline trimming cut 5 bases from V and 4 bases from J; bases unmatched to any gene: 6. Germline V lookup: CDR1 SGHRS, CDR2 YFSETQ. The CDR3 is 14 amino acids. The CDR3 DNA reads as TGCGCCAGCAGTTCGACAGGGGGGAGCACTGAAGCTTTCTTT. It yields the protein CASSSTGGSTEAFF.